This entry lists 7 T cell receptor beta chains sequenced from one sample in a study of T-cell memory formation after mild COVID-19. Each CDR3 protein is one row after TCRdb ran MiXCR on the 5' RACE reads. The sample gives roughly 200,000 distinct CDR3 sequences, around 16% of which show up once; roughly 1.9% is in the top ten. The sample was PBMCs or a T cell subset sorted from them (not recorded which). The receptors shown here come from an adult woman who had mild COVID-19 (a few samples of this study predate the infection). Cell type and time point are not known.

This clonotype was picked up many times. The V and J genes are TRBV7-9 and TRBJ2-7; no reliable D call. The CDR3 is 11 residues long. The germline V gene encodes CDR1 SEHNR and CDR2 FQNEAQ (reference sequence). V gave up 5 bases and J gave up 1 base, with 3 bases separating them. The CDR3 is CASSVSYEQYF. The DNA for the CDR3 is TGTGCCAGCAGCGTATCCTACGAGCAGTACTTC.

This clonotype was seen a single time. The J gene is TRBJ2-3, the V gene TRBV12-3 or TRBV12-4, with a possible D match to TRBD2 (6 bases). CDR3 length equals 13 residues. V lost 6 bases, J lost 6 bases, and 13 bases lay in between. In DNA, the CDR3 is TGTGCCAGCAGGTGGGGACTCGGGGATACGCAGTATTTT. It specifies CASRWGLGDTQYF.

The rearrangement links TRBV7-6 to TRBJ2-2; a possible D gene is TRBD1 (6 bases). Germline V gene data show CDR1 as SGHVS and CDR2 as FNYEAQ. The CDR3 consists of 15 residues. Trimming took off 5 bases at V and 2 bases at J, with 12 bases between the two ends. CDR3 sequence reads: CASSNLQGNTGELFF. In DNA form, the CDR3 reads TGTGCCAGCAGCAACCTACAGGGAAACACCGGGGAGCTGTTTTTT.

The chain joins TRBV6-6 to TRBJ2-7, with D possibly being TRBD2 (6 bases). Looked up from germline, CDR1 is MNHNY and CDR2 is SVGAGI (reference sequence). This CDR3 comprises 18 residues. With 0 bases removed from V and 0 bases from J, the gap between germline ends came to 18 bases. The CDR3 DNA reads TGTGCCAGCAGTTACTCGGGGAGGAAGACCCTGGGCTCCTACGAGCAGTACTTC. This encodes CASSYSGRKTLGSYEQYF.

This clonotype was detected a few times. The V and J genes are TRBV5-6 and TRBJ2-5, with D possibly matching TRBD1 (5 bases). The CDR3 runs 16 residues. Trimming cost V 2 bases and J 7 bases, with 21 bases left between them. Germline CDR1 reads SGHDT; CDR2 reads YYEEEE. The CDR3: CASSLRGSSPPATQYF. CDR3 DNA sequence: TGTGCCAGCAGCTTAAGGGGCTCATCCCCTCCGGCGACCCAGTACTTC.

This clonotype was recorded a few times. The gene calls are TRBV3-1 and TRBJ2-7, with a possible D match to TRBD2 (6 bases). The germline V gene encodes CDR1 LGHDT and CDR2 YNNKEL (reference sequence). Deletions cut 1 base from V and 4 bases from J, with 8 bases between. The CDR3 is 13 residues long. CDR3 region: CASSQAAGYEQYF. CDR3 in DNA: TGTGCCAGCAGCCAAGCGGCGGGATACGAGCAGTACTTC.

This clonotype was recorded many times. The chain carries TRBV7-9 and TRBJ2-2, with TRBD2 as a possible D gene (5 bases). In germline, CDR1 is SEHNR, CDR2 FQNEAQ (reference sequence). V lost 0 bases, J lost 0 bases, and 5 bases lay in between. The CDR3 covers 15 residues. This CDR3 reads CASSLAGANTGELFF. In DNA form, the CDR3 reads TGTGCCAGCAGCTTAGCGGGAGCGAACACCGGGGAGCTGTTTTTT.